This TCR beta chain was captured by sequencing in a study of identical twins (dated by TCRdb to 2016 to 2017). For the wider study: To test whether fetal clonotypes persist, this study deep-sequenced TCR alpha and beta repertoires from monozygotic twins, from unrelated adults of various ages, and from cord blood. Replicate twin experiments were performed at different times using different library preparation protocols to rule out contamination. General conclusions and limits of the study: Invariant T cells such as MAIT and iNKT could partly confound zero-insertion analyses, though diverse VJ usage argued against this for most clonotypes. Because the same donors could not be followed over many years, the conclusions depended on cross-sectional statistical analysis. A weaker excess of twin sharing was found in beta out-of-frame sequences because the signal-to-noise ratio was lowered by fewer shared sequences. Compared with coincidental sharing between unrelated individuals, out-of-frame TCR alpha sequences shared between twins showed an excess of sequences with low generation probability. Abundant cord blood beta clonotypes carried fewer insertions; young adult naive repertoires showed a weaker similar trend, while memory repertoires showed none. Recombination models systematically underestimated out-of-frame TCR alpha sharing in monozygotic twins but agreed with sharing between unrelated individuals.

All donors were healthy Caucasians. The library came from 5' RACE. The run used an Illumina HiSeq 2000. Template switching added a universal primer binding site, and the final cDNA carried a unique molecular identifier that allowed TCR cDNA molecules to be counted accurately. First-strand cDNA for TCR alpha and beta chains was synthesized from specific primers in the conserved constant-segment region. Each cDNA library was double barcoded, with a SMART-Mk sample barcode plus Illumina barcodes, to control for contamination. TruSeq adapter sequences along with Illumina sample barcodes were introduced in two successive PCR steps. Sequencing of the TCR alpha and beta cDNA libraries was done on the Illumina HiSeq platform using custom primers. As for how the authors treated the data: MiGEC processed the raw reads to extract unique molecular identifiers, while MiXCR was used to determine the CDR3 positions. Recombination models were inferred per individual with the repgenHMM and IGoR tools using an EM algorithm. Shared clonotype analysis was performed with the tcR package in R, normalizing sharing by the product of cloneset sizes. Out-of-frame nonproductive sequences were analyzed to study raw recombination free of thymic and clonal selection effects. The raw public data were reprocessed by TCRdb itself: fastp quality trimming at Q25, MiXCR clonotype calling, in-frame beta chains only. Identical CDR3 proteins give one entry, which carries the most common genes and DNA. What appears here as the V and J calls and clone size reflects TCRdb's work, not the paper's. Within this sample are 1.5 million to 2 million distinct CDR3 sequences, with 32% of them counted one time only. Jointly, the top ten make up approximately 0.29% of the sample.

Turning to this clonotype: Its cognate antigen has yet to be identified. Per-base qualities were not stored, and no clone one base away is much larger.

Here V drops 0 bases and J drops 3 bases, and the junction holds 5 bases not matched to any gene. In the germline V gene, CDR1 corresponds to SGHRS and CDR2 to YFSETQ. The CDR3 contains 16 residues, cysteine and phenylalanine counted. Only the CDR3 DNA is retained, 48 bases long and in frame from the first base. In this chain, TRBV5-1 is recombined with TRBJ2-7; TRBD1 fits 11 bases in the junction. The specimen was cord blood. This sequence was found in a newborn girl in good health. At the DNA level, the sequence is TGCGCCAGCAGCTTGGCCGCCGGGACAGGGGGCTACGAGCAGTACTTC. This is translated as CASSLAAGTGGYEQYF.